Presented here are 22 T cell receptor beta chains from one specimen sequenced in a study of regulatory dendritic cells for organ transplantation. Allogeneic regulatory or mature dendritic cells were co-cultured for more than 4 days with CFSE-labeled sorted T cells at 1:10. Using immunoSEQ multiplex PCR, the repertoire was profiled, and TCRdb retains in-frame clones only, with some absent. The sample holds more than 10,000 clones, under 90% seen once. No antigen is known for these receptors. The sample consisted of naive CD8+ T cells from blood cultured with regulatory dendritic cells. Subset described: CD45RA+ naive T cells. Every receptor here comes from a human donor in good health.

The CDR3 region is CASSLGTDTQYF. The CDR3 coding sequence is TGTGCCAGCAGCTTAGGCACAGATACGCAGTATTTT. The gene calls are TRBV7-2 and TRBJ2-3; D gene ambiguous. Trimming took off 1 base at V and 1 base at J, with 0 bases between the two ends. CDR1 and CDR2 from the germline V gene are SGHTA and FQGNSA. The length of the CDR3 is 12 residues.

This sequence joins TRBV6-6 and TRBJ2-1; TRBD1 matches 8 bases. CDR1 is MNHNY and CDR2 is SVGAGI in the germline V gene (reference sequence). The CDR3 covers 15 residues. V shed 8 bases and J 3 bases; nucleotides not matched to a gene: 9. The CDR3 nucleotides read TGTGCCAGCGTCCCTACAGGGGGTGACTACAATGAGCAGTTCTTC. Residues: CASVPTGGDYNEQFF.

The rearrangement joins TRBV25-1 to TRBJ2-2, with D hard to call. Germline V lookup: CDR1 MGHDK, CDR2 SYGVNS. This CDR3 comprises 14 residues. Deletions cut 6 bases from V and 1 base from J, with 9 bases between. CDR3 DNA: TGTGCCAGCAGATGGACCGGGAACACCGGGGAGCTGTTTTTT. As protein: CASRWTGNTGELFF.

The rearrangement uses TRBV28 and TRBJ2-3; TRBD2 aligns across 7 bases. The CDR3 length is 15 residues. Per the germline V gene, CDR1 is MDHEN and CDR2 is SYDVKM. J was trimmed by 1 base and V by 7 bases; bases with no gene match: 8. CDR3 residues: CASNLMSGGTDTQYF. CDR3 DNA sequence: TGTGCCAGCAATCTGATGAGCGGGGGCACAGATACGCAGTATTTT.

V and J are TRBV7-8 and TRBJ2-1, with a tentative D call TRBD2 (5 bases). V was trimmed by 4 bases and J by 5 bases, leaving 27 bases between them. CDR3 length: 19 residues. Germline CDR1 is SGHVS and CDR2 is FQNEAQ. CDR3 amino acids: CASSSHPGDLHGKNNEQFF. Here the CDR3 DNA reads TGTGCCAGCAGCTCACACCCCGGGGATCTGCACGGAAAAAACAATGAGCAGTTCTTC.

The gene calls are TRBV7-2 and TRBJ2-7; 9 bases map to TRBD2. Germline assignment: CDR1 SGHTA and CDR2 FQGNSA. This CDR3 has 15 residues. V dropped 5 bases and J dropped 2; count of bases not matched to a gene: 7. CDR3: CASSNSGGPAYEQYF. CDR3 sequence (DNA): TGTGCCAGCAGCAATAGCGGGGGCCCGGCCTACGAGCAGTACTTC. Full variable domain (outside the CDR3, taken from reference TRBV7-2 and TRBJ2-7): GAGVSQSPSNKVTEKGKDVELRCDPISGHTALYWYRQSLGQGLEFLIYFQGNSAPDKSGLPSDRFSAERTGGSVSTLTIQRTQQEDSAVYLCASSNSGGPAYEQYFGPGTRLTVT.

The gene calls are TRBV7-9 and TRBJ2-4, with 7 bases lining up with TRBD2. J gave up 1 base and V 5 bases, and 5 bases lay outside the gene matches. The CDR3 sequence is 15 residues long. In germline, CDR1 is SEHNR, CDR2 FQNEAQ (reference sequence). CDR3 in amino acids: CASSEREGAKNIQYF. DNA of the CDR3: TGTGCCAGCAGCGAGCGGGAAGGTGCCAAAAACATTCAGTACTTC.

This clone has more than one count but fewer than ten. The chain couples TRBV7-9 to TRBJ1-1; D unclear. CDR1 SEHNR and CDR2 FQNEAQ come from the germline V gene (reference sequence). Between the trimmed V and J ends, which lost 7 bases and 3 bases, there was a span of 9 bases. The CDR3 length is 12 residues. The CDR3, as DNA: TGTGCCAGCACCTACGGGGACACTGAAGCTTTCTTT. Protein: CASTYGDTEAFF. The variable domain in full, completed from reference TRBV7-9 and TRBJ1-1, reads DTGVSQNPRHKITKRGQNVTFRCDPISEHNRLYWYRQTLGQGPEFLTYFQNEAQLEKSRLLSDRFSAERPKGSFSTLEIQRTEQGDSAMYLCASTYGDTEAFFGQGTRLTVV.

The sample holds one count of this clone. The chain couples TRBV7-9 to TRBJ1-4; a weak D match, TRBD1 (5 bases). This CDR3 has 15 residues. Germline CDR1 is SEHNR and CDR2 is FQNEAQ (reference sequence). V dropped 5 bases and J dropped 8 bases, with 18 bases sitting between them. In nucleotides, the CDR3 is TGTGCCAGCAGCCCAGCCGGGACGCGGGAAGAAAAACTGTTTTTT. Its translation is CASSPAGTREEKLFF.

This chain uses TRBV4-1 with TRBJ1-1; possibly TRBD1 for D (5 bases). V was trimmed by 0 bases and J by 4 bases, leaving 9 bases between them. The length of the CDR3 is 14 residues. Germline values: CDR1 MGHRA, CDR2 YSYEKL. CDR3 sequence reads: CASSQDIRATEAFF. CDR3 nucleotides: TGCGCCAGCAGCCAAGACATCAGGGCCACTGAAGCTTTCTTT.

The CDR3 nucleotides read TGTGCCAGCAGCTACAGGGCCACCTACGAGCAGTACTTC. This codes for CASSYRATYEQYF. This sequence joins TRBV7-9 and TRBJ2-7; tentative D call: TRBD1 (6 bases). Germline V gene lookup returns CDR1 SEHNR and CDR2 FQNEAQ (reference sequence). The CDR3 has 13 amino acids. Trimming took 4 bases from V and 2 from J, leaving 9 bases between them.

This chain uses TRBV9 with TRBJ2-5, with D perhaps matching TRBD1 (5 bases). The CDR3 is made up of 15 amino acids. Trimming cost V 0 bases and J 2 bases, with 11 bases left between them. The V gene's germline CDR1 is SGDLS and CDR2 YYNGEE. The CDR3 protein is CASSVVGSGQETQYF. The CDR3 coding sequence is TGTGCCAGCAGCGTAGTGGGGTCAGGGCAAGAGACCCAGTACTTC.

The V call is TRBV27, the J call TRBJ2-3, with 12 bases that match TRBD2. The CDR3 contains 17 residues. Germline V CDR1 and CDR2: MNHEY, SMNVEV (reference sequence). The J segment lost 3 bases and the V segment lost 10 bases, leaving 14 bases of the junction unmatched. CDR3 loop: CATIGARTSGKTDTQYF. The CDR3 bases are TGTGCCACCATCGGAGCACGGACTAGCGGGAAAACAGATACGCAGTATTTT.

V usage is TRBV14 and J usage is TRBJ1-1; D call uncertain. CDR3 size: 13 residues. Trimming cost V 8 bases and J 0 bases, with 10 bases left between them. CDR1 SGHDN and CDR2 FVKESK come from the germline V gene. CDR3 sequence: CASGRLMNTEAFF. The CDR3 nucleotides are TGTGCCAGCGGTCGCCTCATGAACACTGAAGCTTTCTTT.

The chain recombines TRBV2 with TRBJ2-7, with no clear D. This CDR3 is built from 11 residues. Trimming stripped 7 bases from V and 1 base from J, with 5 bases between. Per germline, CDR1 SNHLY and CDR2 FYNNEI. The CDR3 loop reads CASTESYEQYF. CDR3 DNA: TGTGCCAGCACCGAGTCCTACGAGCAGTACTTC.

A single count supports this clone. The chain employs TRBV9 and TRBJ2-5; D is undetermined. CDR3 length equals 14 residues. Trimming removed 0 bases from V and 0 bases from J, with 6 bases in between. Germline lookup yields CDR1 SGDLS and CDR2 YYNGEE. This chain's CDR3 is CASSVAGNQETQYF. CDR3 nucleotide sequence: TGTGCCAGCAGCGTAGCAGGAAACCAAGAGACCCAGTACTTC.

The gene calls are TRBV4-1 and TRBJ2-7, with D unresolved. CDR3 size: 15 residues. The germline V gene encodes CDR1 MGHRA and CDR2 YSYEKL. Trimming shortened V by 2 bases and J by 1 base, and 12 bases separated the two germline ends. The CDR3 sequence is CASSQKYGVSYEQYF. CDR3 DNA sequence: TGCGCCAGCAGCCAAAAATATGGGGTATCCTACGAGCAGTACTTC.

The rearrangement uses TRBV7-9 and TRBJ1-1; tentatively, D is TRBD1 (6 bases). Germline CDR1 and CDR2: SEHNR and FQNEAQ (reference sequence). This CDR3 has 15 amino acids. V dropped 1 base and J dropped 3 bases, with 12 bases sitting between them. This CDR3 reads CASSLGQGRDTEAFF. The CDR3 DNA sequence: TGTGCCAGCAGCTTAGGGCAGGGGAGAGACACTGAAGCTTTCTTT.

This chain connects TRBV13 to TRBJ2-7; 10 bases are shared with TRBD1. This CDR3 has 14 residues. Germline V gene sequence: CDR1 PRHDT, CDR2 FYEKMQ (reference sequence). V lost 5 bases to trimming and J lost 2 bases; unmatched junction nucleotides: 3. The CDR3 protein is CASSPDRGPYEQYF. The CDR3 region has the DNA TGTGCCAGCAGCCCTGACAGGGGGCCCTACGAGCAGTACTTC.

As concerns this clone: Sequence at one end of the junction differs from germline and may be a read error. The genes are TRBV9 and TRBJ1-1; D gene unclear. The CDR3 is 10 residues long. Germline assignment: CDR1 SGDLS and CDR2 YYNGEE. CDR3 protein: CASSVNSPPF. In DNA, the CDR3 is TGTGCCAGCAGCGTTAATTCACCGCCCTTT.

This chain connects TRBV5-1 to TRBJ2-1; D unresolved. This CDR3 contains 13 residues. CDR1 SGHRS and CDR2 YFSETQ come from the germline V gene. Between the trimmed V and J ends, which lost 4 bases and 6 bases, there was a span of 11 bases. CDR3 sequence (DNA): TGCGCCAGCAGCCCGGTTAGCCTCAATGAGCAGTTCTTC. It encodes CASSPVSLNEQFF.

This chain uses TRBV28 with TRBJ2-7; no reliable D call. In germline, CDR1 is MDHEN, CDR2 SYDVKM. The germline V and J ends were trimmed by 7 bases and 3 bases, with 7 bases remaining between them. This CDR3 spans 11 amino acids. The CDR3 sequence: CASKTDYEQYF. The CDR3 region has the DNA TGTGCCAGCAAGACGGACTACGAGCAGTACTTC.